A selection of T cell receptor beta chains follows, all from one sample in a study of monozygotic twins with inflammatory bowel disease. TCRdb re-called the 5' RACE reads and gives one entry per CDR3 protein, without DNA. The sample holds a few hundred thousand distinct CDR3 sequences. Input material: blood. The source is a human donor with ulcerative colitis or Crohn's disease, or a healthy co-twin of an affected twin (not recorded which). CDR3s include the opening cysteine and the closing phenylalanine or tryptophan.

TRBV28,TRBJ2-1,CASTRAVANEQFF
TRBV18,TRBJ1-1,CASSPAGQGAAEAFF
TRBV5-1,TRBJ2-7,CASNGQQSYEQYF
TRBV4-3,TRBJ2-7,CASSQVWQGQGYEQYF
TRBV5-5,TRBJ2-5,CASSANTGGGETQYF
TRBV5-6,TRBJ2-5,CASSLTYQETQYF
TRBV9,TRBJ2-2,CASSVGPSAGELFF
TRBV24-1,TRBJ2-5,CATSDLFRRETQYF
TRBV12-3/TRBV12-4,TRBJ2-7,CASSLDITYEQYF
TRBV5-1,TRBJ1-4,CASSPRETEKLFF
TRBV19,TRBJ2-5,CASRTQGEETQYF
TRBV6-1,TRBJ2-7,CASSGQDGLAYEQYF
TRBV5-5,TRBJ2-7,CASSLRTGAYEQYF
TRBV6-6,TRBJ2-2,CASRTGVAGELFF
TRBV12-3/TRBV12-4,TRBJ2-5,CASTTGSQETQYF
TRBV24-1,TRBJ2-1,CATSVWGGEQFF
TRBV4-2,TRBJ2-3,CASSQGGNTDTQYF
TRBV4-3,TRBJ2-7,CASSQEWGSSYEQYF
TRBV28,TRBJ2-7,CASSPQGSGGLYEQYF
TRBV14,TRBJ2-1,CASSRVGVFDEQFF
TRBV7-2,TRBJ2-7,CASSLAGGRLEQYF
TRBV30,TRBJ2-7,CAWSPGGFGYEQYF